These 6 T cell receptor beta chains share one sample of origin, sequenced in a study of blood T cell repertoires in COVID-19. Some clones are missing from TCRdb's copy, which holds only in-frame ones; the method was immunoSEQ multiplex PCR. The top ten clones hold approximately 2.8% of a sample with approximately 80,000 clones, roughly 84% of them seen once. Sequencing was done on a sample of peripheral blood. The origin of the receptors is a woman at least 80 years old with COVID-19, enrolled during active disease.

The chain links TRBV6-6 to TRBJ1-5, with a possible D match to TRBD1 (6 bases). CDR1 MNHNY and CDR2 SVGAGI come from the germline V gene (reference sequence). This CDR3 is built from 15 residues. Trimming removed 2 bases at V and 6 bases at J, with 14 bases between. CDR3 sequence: CASSYPPPGAQPQHF. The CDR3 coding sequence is TGTGCCAGCAGTTACCCCCCGCCAGGGGCTCAGCCCCAGCATTTT.

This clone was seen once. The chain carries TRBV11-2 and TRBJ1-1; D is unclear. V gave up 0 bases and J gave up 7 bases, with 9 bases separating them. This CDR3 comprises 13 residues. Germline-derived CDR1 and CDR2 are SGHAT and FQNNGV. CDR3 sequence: CASSLDREGEAFF. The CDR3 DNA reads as TGTGCCAGCAGCTTAGATCGGGAAGGTGAAGCTTTCTTT. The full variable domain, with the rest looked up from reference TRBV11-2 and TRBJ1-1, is EAGVAQSPRYKIIEKRQSVAFWCNPISGHATLYWYQQILGQGPKLLIQFQNNGVVDDSQLPKDRFSAERLKGVDSTLKIQPAKLEDSAVYLCASSLDREGEAFFGQGTRLTVV.

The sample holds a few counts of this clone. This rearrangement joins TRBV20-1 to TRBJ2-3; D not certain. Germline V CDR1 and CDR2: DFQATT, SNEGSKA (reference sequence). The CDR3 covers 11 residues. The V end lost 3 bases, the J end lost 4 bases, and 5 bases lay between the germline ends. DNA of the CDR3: TGCAGTGCTAGCTCAGCAGATACGCAGTATTTT. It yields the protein CSASSADTQYF.

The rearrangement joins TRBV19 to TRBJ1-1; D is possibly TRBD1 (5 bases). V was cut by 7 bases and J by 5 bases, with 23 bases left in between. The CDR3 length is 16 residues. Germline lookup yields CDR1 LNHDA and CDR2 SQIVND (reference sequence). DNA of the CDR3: TGTGCCAGTACCCCCCCCGGGGGTTATGATGGGACTGAAGCTTTCTTT. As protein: CASTPPGGYDGTEAFF.

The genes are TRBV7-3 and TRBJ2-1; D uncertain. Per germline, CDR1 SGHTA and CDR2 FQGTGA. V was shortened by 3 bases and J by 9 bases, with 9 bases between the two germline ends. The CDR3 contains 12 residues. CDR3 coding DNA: TGTGCCAGCAGCTTCCGCGCTGGTGAGCAGTTCTTC. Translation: CASSFRAGEQFF.

The CDR3 loop reads CASSDGLAASYEQYF. The CDR3 bases are TGTGCCAGCAGTGACGGACTAGCGGCCTCCTACGAGCAGTACTTC. The chain links TRBV6-1 to TRBJ2-7, with TRBD2 matching over 10 bases. Trimming took 3 bases from V and 0 from J; bases not matched to a gene: 2. In germline, CDR1 is MNHNS, CDR2 SASEGT. CDR3 length: 15 residues.